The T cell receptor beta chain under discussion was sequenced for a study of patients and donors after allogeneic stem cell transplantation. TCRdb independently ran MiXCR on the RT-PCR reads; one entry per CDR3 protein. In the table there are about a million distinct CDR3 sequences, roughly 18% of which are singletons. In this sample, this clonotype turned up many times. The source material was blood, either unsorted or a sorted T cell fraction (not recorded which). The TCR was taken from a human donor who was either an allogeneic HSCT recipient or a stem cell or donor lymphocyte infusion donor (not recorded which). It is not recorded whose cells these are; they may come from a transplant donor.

The CDR3, as DNA: TGTGCCAGCAGGTCCACCGGGACTAGCGGGAGGATAGAGCAGTTCTTC. Translating it yields CASRSTGTSGRIEQFF. The chain combines TRBV12-3 or TRBV12-4 with TRBJ2-1; the match to TRBD2 covers 15 bases. The CDR3 contains 16 residues. After removal of 6 bases from V and 10 bases from J, the junction contained 10 bases not matched to a gene.